This record covers a single T cell receptor beta chain. In the authors' workflow: Amplification with reference gene primers provided the estimates of nucleated cell counts. Produced via immunoSEQ multiplex PCR; TCRdb's table is partial and in-frame only. The DNA gave D and trimming, while V, J and clone size come from that table. The sample contains about 140,000 clones, around nine tenths of which appear only once. CDR1 is SGHTA and CDR2 is FQGNSA in the germline V gene. The V and J ends lost 4 bases and 1 base, in that order; junction bases with no gene match: 1. CDR3 length: 15 amino acids. This record belongs to a study of blood T cell repertoires in COVID-19. The overall study: Sites in the United States, Italy and Spain provided acute and convalescent COVID-19 samples. Sample material is recorded as cDNA or gDNA derived from T cells, B-cell-depleted T cells, or PBMCs.

This clonotype originated in a woman aged 60-75 years with acute or convalescent COVID-19. Sequencing was done on a sample of peripheral blood. This chain connects TRBV7-2 to TRBJ2-1; 10 nucleotides line up with TRBD2. The CDR3 DNA is TGTGCCAGCAGCTCTAGCGGGGGTTCCTACAATGAGCAGTTCTTC. This encodes CASSSSGGSYNEQFF.